This TCR beta chain emerged from a study of blood T cell repertoires in COVID-19. For the study at large: The United States, Italy and Spain were the sources of the acute and convalescent COVID-19 samples. In each case, the material was cDNA or gDNA derived from T cells, B-cell-depleted T cells, or PBMCs.

Germline values: CDR1 MNHNS, CDR2 SASEGT. V was trimmed by 2 bases and J by 5 bases, leaving 16 bases between them. The CDR3 loop spans 16 amino acids. Authors' analysis steps: By means of reference gene primer amplification, nucleated cell counts were estimated. TCRdb's table, derived via immunoSEQ multiplex PCR, lists solely in-frame clones and lacks some. Clone size and V and J calls were adopted from that table, with D and trimming inferred from the DNA. Among approximately 150,000 clones listed, more than 85% were seen once. Participants were aged about 18 to 100 years from approximately 24 US areas.

Sequences were obtained from PBMCs or T cells enriched from blood (not recorded which). The receptor was isolated from a human donor with acute COVID-19. The donor label of this sample is uncertain. The rearrangement links TRBV6-1 to TRBJ2-1, with D uncertain. The CDR3 reads CASSETWSRSHNEQFF. The CDR3 DNA follows: TGTGCCAGCAGTGAAACGTGGAGCCGTTCCCACAATGAGCAGTTCTTC.